The 27 T cell receptor beta chains listed next were all sequenced from one sample in a study of blood T cell repertoires in COVID-19 (dated by TCRdb to 2018 to 2021). The library was built by means of the immunoSEQ multiplex PCR assay. Imported from immuneACCESS, the table was reduced by TCRdb to in-frame sequences with V and J called. These copies leave out some clones; in studies compared against another copy, an unresolved V gene accounts for under half, and the cause of the remainder is not known. This sample holds about 170,000 clones; around 90% were observed only once. 2.5% to 3% of the sample goes to the ten largest clones. Input material: peripheral blood. The receptors come from a woman of 80 years or more with COVID-19, enrolled during active disease.

This clone was recorded once. J is TRBJ1-2 and V is TRBV28; maybe TRBD1 (5 bases). Germline CDR1 MDHEN, CDR2 SYDVKM. Trimming stripped 8 bases from V and 4 bases from J, with 20 bases between. This CDR3 has 15 residues. CDR3 sequence (DNA): TGTGCCAGCTCTTCCGGAGGGGAGAACGCCTATGGCTACACCTTC. As protein: CASSSGGENAYGYTF.

The chain couples TRBV11-2 to TRBJ1-4, with a tentative D call TRBD1 (5 bases). The CDR3 is 17 residues long. Germline V gene lookup returns CDR1 SGHAT and CDR2 FQNNGV. V lost 6 bases, J lost 0 bases, and 17 bases lay in between. The CDR3 protein is CASSLLAGQATNEKLFF. In DNA form, the CDR3 reads TGTGCCAGCAGTCTTTTGGCAGGGCAAGCAACTAATGAAAAACTGTTTTTT.

This clone has just a few counts. The V gene is TRBV6-1, the J gene TRBJ2-7; tentative D call: TRBD2 (6 bases). The CDR3 has 15 amino acids. Germline V CDR1 and CDR2: MNHNS, SASEGT. Trimming took off 3 bases at V and 0 bases at J, with 12 bases between the two ends. The CDR3 loop is CASSEENGSSYEQYF. CDR3 in DNA: TGTGCCAGCAGTGAGGAGAACGGGAGCTCCTACGAGCAGTACTTC.

CDR3 amino acids: CASSEGRGRRGYTF. The CDR3 DNA is TGTGCCAGCAGCGAGGGCCGGGGTAGGAGGGGCTACACCTTC. The rearrangement links TRBV7-2 to TRBJ1-2; D gene uncertain. Looked up from germline, CDR1 is SGHTA and CDR2 is FQGNSA. The V and J ends lost 5 bases and 8 bases respectively, with 18 bases between them. This CDR3 is 14 amino acids long.

This clone showed up just once. J is TRBJ2-7 and V is TRBV4-3; 8 nucleotides match TRBD2. Per germline, CDR1 LGHNA and CDR2 YSLEER. V dropped 0 bases and J dropped 6; count of bases not matched to a gene: 4. This CDR3 has 14 amino acids. The CDR3 nucleotides read TGCGCCAGCAGCCAAGAAGCGGGAGAAGGCGAGCAGTACTTC. Its translation is CASSQEAGEGEQYF.

V and J are TRBV11-3 and TRBJ2-6, with TRBD1 matching 7 bases. Germline CDR1 SGHNT, CDR2 YENEEA. With V trimmed by 1 base and J by 1 base, 1 base remained unmatched. This CDR3 is 16 amino acids long. The CDR3 DNA reads as TGTGCCAGCAGCTTAGGACAGGGTTCTGGGGCCAACGTCCTGACTTTC. Translated: CASSLGQGSGANVLTF.

The gene calls are TRBV18 and TRBJ1-1; no definite D call. The CDR3 runs 17 residues. The germline V gene has CDR1 KGHSH and CDR2 LQKENI. The germline V and J ends were trimmed by 2 bases and 1 base, with 17 bases remaining between them. The CDR3 region is CASSPLPRNRGNTEAFF. The CDR3, as DNA: TGTGCCAGCTCACCATTACCCCGAAACCGCGGGAACACTGAAGCTTTCTTT.

In its sample, this clone was seen a few times. The chain is built from TRBV2 and TRBJ2-2; D gene uncertain. This CDR3 region has 12 residues. With 3 bases removed from V and 3 bases from J, the gap between germline ends came to 2 bases. CDR1 and CDR2 (germline): SNHLY, FYNNEI. The CDR3, as DNA: TGTGCCAGCAGTGACTACACCGGGGAGCTGTTTTTT. Protein: CASSDYTGELFF.

The rearrangement joins TRBV7-9 to TRBJ2-7, with D possibly TRBD1 on 6 matching bases. V lost 3 bases and J lost 0, with 9 bases in between. Per the germline V gene, CDR1 is SEHNR and CDR2 is FQNEAQ (reference sequence). This CDR3 contains 14 residues. The CDR3 sequence is CASSFPGHSYEQYF. In DNA form, the CDR3 reads TGTGCCAGCAGCTTCCCGGGACACTCCTACGAGCAGTACTTC.

The chain employs TRBV4-1 and TRBJ1-5, with 7 bases identical to TRBD1. V lost 4 bases, J lost 5 bases, and 14 bases stayed unmatched. This CDR3 has 17 amino acids. Germline values: CDR1 MGHRA, CDR2 YSYEKL. In nucleotides, the CDR3 is TGCGCCAGCAGCCCCTCGGGCAACAGGGGCATAGATCAGCCCCAGCATTTT. It translates to CASSPSGNRGIDQPQHF.

In this sample, this clone turned up a few times. The chain uses TRBV11-3 and TRBJ2-1; weak D call: TRBD1 (6 bases). The CDR3 is 14 residues long. Germline CDR1 is SGHNT and CDR2 is YENEEA. V gave up 5 bases and J gave up 5 bases, with 13 bases separating them. Here the CDR3 DNA reads TGTGCCAGCAGCGGATCAGGGGATAACAATGAGCAGTTCTTC. It translates to CASSGSGDNNEQFF.

V gene TRBV11-3 combines with J gene TRBJ2-7; 8 bases align to TRBD2. This CDR3 has 15 residues. Unmatched junction bases numbered 7, after V lost 3 bases and J lost 3 bases. In germline, CDR1 is SGHNT, CDR2 YENEEA. CDR3 protein: CASSLSRTSFYEQYF. As DNA, the CDR3 is TGTGCCAGCAGCTTGTCTCGGACTAGCTTCTACGAGCAGTACTTC.

The DNA for the CDR3 is TGTGCCAGCAGTACCATTCCCGGGACAGTAGACGATGGCTACACCTTC. It is translated as CASSTIPGTVDDGYTF. This chain connects TRBV27 to TRBJ1-2; 7 bases match TRBD1. CDR3 length equals 16 residues. The J segment lost 6 bases and the V segment lost 5 bases, leaving 15 bases of the junction unmatched. The germline V gene has CDR1 MNHEY and CDR2 SMNVEV (reference sequence).

This clone was found once. The chain joins TRBV28 to TRBJ1-4; TRBD1 matches 8 bases. Germline V gene data show CDR1 as MDHEN and CDR2 as SYDVKM. This CDR3 contains 14 residues. V was clipped by 8 bases and J by 6 bases; unmatched bases: 8. CDR3 in DNA: TGTGCCAGCCGTTCGGGGACAGGTTATGAAAAACTGTTTTTT. Translation gives CASRSGTGYEKLFF.

In this sample, this clone turned up once. V gene TRBV6-5 combines with J gene TRBJ1-1; D may be TRBD1 (5 bases). The CDR3 length is 15 residues. V lost 5 bases and J 4 bases, leaving 17 bases between the germline ends. Germline V gene data show CDR1 as MNHEY and CDR2 as SVGAGI. The CDR3 is CASSLYGRGGTEAFF. In DNA, the CDR3 is TGTGCCAGCAGTCTATATGGCCGGGGGGGCACTGAAGCTTTCTTT.

The chain uses TRBV29-1 and TRBJ1-1; 7 bases match TRBD1. Trimming took 8 bases from V and 5 from J; bases not matched to a gene: 11. The germline CDR1 and CDR2 sequences are SQVTM and ANQGSEA. There are 13 residues in the CDR3. CDR3 amino acids: CSILQRDRTEAFF. The CDR3 DNA reads TGCAGCATCCTTCAACGGGACAGAACTGAAGCTTTCTTT.

The chain uses TRBV24-1 and TRBJ1-2, with TRBD1 identical over 9 bases. The CDR3 covers 17 residues. Trimming cost V 5 bases and J 2 bases; bases outside gene matches: 11. The germline V gene has CDR1 KGHDR and CDR2 SFDVKD. As DNA, the CDR3 is TGTGCCACCAGTGGCGGGACAGGGAAAACGGTGAACTATGGCTACACCTTC. Translating gives CATSGGTGKTVNYGYTF.

The genes are TRBV28 and TRBJ1-2, with D unclear. Per germline, CDR1 MDHEN and CDR2 SYDVKM. V lost 9 bases and J 1 base, leaving 15 bases between the germline ends. This CDR3 region has 14 residues. CDR3 in DNA: TGTGCCAGTTTACCTCAGAGGAGTAACTATGGCTACACCTTC. Its protein is CASLPQRSNYGYTF.

This sequence joins TRBV19 and TRBJ1-5; 11 bases agree with TRBD1. CDR1 is LNHDA and CDR2 is SQIVND in the germline V gene (reference sequence). The CDR3 is made up of 16 amino acids. Trimming at V came to 4 bases and at J to 3 bases, leaving 5 bases not matched to a gene. CDR3 sequence (DNA): TGTGCCAGTAGTACGTCGGACAGGGGGCACAATCAGCCCCAGCATTTT. This translates into CASSTSDRGHNQPQHF. The full variable domain, rest sourced from reference TRBV19 and TRBJ1-5, is DGGITQSPKYLFRKEGQNVTLSCEQNLNHDAMYWYRQDPGQGLRLIYYSQIVNDFQKGDIAEGYSVSREKKESFPLTVTSAQKNPTAFYLCASSTSDRGHNQPQHFGDGTRLSIL.

The gene calls are TRBV19 and TRBJ1-1; weak D call: TRBD1 (5 bases). Per germline, CDR1 LNHDA and CDR2 SQIVND (reference sequence). Trimming removed 4 bases at V and 5 bases at J, with 11 bases between. This CDR3 contains 13 residues. CDR3 sequence: CASSTGFLTEAFF. The DNA for the CDR3 is TGTGCCAGTAGTACAGGGTTTCTGACTGAAGCTTTCTTT.

This clone was found once. J is TRBJ2-6 and V is TRBV6-2 or TRBV6-3; D is ambiguous. V gave up 5 bases and J gave up 0 bases, with 2 bases separating them. Germline lookup yields CDR1 MNHEY and CDR2 SVGEGT. The CDR3 consists of 13 residues. CDR3 bases: TGTGCCAGCAGTCTCTCTGGGGCCAACGTCCTGACTTTC. It is translated as CASSLSGANVLTF.

The chain couples TRBV6-4 to TRBJ2-1; 10 nucleotides line up with TRBD2. There are 13 residues in the CDR3. The V segment lost 4 bases and the J segment 10 bases; nucleotides outside the gene matches: 4. Germline lookup yields CDR1 MRHNA and CDR2 SNTAGT. CDR3 region: CASSATSGTEQFF. CDR3 DNA: TGTGCCAGCAGTGCTACTAGCGGGACCGAGCAGTTCTTC.

This clone was counted once. V gene TRBV6-1 combines with J gene TRBJ2-2, with D possibly matching TRBD1 (5 bases). The CDR3 extends over 15 amino acids. Germline V gene data show CDR1 as MNHNS and CDR2 as SASEGT. V was trimmed by 9 bases and J by 0 bases, leaving 14 bases between them. The DNA of the CDR3 is TGTGCCAGTAGGGCCGTGACAGCGAACACCGGGGAGCTGTTTTTT. This translates into CASRAVTANTGELFF.

This clone has ten or more counts. The sample carries other DNA sequences with the same CDR3. This sequence joins TRBV9 and TRBJ2-2; no clear D gene. CDR1 SGDLS and CDR2 YYNGEE come from the germline V gene. V lost 1 base, J lost 1 base, and 2 bases lay in between. This CDR3 region has 13 residues. The CDR3 is CASSVQNTGELFF. CDR3 coding DNA: TGTGCCAGCAGCGTACAGAACACCGGGGAGCTGTTTTTT.

The V gene is TRBV7-9, the J gene TRBJ1-1, with 9 nucleotides matching TRBD1. CDR1 and CDR2 (germline): SEHNR, FQNEAQ (reference sequence). The CDR3 sequence is 18 residues long. The V and J ends lost 10 bases and 2 bases, in that order; junction bases with no gene match: 20. CDR3 DNA: TGTGCCATCCGCCGGGACAGGGTCCTCAATTCCCCAAACACTGAAGCTTTCTTT. Residues: CAIRRDRVLNSPNTEAFF.

This clone was found once. The chain is built from TRBV5-1 and TRBJ2-5; maybe TRBD1 (5 bases). The V and J ends lost 0 bases and 4 bases respectively, with 7 bases between them. Germline CDR1 and CDR2: SGHRS and YFSETQ. This CDR3 is built from 13 residues. The CDR3 region has the DNA TGCGCCAGCAGCTTGGGCAGGGCAGAGACCCAGTACTTC. This translates into CASSLGRAETQYF. The entire variable domain, with the rest obtained from reference TRBV5-1 and TRBJ2-5, is as follows: KAGVTQTPRYLIKTRGQQVTLSCSPISGHRSVSWYQQTPGQGLQFLFEYFSETQRNKGNFPGRFSGRQFSNSRSEMNVSTLELGDSALYLCASSLGRAETQYFGPGTRLLVL.

This clone has only one observation. This rearrangement joins TRBV27 to TRBJ2-7; weak D call: TRBD2 (7 bases). Trimming took off 7 bases at V and 7 bases at J, with 20 bases between the two ends. The CDR3 contains 14 residues. Germline-derived CDR1 and CDR2 are MNHEY and SMNVEV (reference sequence). The CDR3 reads CASISGRGAEEQYF. CDR3 DNA sequence: TGTGCCAGCATCTCGGGGAGGGGGGCTGAGGAGCAGTACTTC.